Each of the 29 T cell receptor beta chains below was sequenced from the same sample in a study of Graves' ophthalmopathy and Graves' hyperthyroidism. The TCR beta CDR3 regions underwent amplification from RNA transcripts. Following a first-round RT-PCR that used HTBI primers, a second-round multiplex PCR was carried out. MiXCR, applied by TCRdb to the multiplex PCR reads, yields one record per CDR3 protein. The data hold approximately 500,000 distinct CDR3 sequences, with approximately 15% observed a single time. The source material was blood. Receptors were obtained from a woman in her twenties or thirties with Graves' ophthalmopathy.

This clonotype was counted ten times or more. This rearrangement joins TRBV5-1 to TRBJ2-2; D gene ambiguous. There are 15 residues in the CDR3. V lost 0 bases and J lost 0, with 6 bases in between. Looked up from germline, CDR1 is SGHRS and CDR2 is YFSETQ. The CDR3 nucleotides are TGCGCCAGCAGCTTGGAGATTGCGAACACCGGGGAGCTGTTTTTT. It translates to CASSLEIANTGELFF.

This clonotype was seen repeatedly, ten times or more. This chain uses TRBV28 with TRBJ1-1; no firm D call. Germline lookup yields CDR1 MDHEN and CDR2 SYDVKM. Between the trimmed V and J ends, which lost 1 base and 0 bases, there was a span of 12 bases. This CDR3 contains 16 residues. The CDR3, as DNA: TGTGCCAGCAGTTTATTGCCGACACGCATGAACACTGAAGCTTTCTTT. It codes for CASSLLPTRMNTEAFF. The variable domain in full, with the rest retrieved from reference TRBV28 and TRBJ1-1, is DVKVTQSSRYLVKRTGEKVFLECVQDMDHENMFWYRQDPGLGLRLIYFSYDVKMKEKGDIPEGYSVSREKKERFSLILESASTNQTSMYLCASSLLPTRMNTEAFFGQGTRLTVV.

Ten or more counts support this clonotype. The chain links TRBV2 to TRBJ2-2; TRBD2 agrees at 13 bases. Trimming took 3 bases from V and 5 from J; bases not matched to a gene: 3. The CDR3 is 16 amino acids. CDR1 and CDR2 from the germline V gene are SNHLY and FYNNEI. The CDR3 loop reads CASSETSGRLTGELFF. CDR3 nucleotides: TGTGCCAGCAGTGAGACTAGCGGGAGGCTAACCGGGGAGCTGTTTTTT.

J is TRBJ2-4 and V is TRBV6-2 or TRBV6-3; 11 bases map to TRBD2. The germline gives CDR1 MNHEY, CDR2 SVGEGT. After removal of 7 bases from V and 15 bases from J, the junction contained 11 bases not matched to a gene. The CDR3 is 13 amino acids. The CDR3 nucleotides read TGTGCCAGCACCCCGGGGGGACTAGCGGTCAGGTACTTC. As protein: CASTPGGLAVRYF.

Ten or more counts support this clonotype. The chain employs TRBV20-1 and TRBJ1-2, with D perhaps TRBD1 (6 bases). Trimming shortened V by 4 bases and J by 3 bases, and 6 bases separated the two germline ends. CDR3 size: 11 residues. Per germline, CDR1 DFQATT and CDR2 SNEGSKA (reference sequence). DNA of the CDR3: TGCAGTGCTAACAGGGACTATGGCTACACCTTC. It is translated as CSANRDYGYTF.

In this sample, this clonotype turned up many times. V and J are TRBV11-2 and TRBJ2-7; 10 nucleotides line up with TRBD2. CDR3 length: 15 amino acids. Trimming cost V 0 bases and J 4 bases; bases outside gene matches: 3. Germline V gene data show CDR1 as SGHAT and CDR2 as FQNNGV. CDR3 sequence reads: CASSLDSGRIYEQYF. For the CDR3, the DNA is TGTGCCAGCAGCTTAGATAGCGGGAGGATTTACGAGCAGTACTTC.

This clonotype was detected many times. V gene TRBV12-3 or TRBV12-4 combines with J gene TRBJ1-5; D is uncertain. Trimming took off 2 bases at V and 2 bases at J, with 10 bases between the two ends. The CDR3 runs 15 residues. CDR3 residues: CASSLSMGGNQPQHF. For the CDR3, the DNA is TGTGCCAGCAGTTTATCGATGGGTGGCAATCAGCCCCAGCATTTT.

This clonotype came up many times. The CDR3 loop reads CASSPAEGTEAFF. The CDR3 bases are TGTGCCAGCAGCCCGGCCGAGGGGACTGAAGCTTTCTTT. V and J are TRBV3-1 and TRBJ1-1; TRBD1 might be the D (5 bases). The germline V and J ends were trimmed by 4 bases and 5 bases, with 11 bases remaining between them. Germline V gene lookup returns CDR1 LGHDT and CDR2 YNNKEL (reference sequence). This CDR3 is built from 13 residues.

This clonotype was recorded many times. V gene TRBV6-5 combines with J gene TRBJ2-7, with 7 bases matching TRBD1. Germline CDR1 reads MNHEY; CDR2 reads SVGAGI. This CDR3 comprises 15 residues. Trimming cost V 2 bases and J 6 bases; bases outside gene matches: 10. The DNA of the CDR3 is TGTGCCAGCAGTTACACGTCGATGAGGGGGCCCGAGCAGTACTTC. The encoded protein is CASSYTSMRGPEQYF.

This clonotype has a count of ten or more. The rearrangement uses TRBV12-3 or TRBV12-4 and TRBJ2-5, with unresolved D. The CDR3 contains 15 residues. V lost 1 base and J 5 bases, leaving 14 bases between the germline ends. This chain's CDR3 is CASSLGGSGGETQYF. CDR3 sequence (DNA): TGTGCCAGCAGTTTAGGCGGATCGGGCGGCGAGACCCAGTACTTC.

This clonotype came up many times. V usage is TRBV28 and J usage is TRBJ1-2; D may be TRBD1 (6 bases). This CDR3 region has 17 residues. Looked up from germline, CDR1 is MDHEN and CDR2 is SYDVKM. Trimming stripped 7 bases from V and 0 bases from J, with 21 bases between. The CDR3 here is CASTFLGTTLTNYGYTF. For the CDR3, the DNA is TGTGCCAGCACGTTCCTGGGGACAACCCTAACTAACTATGGCTACACCTTC.

This clonotype was observed many times. The chain has TRBV5-4 and TRBJ1-6; D might be TRBD1 (5 bases). CDR1 SGHNT and CDR2 YYREEE come from the germline V gene (reference sequence). Trimming took 2 bases from V and 12 from J, leaving 15 bases between them. This CDR3 region has 14 residues. CDR3 in DNA: TGTGCCAGCAGCTTCGGGACGGATCTGCAACCCCTCCACTTT. This translates into CASSFGTDLQPLHF.

This clonotype was detected only a few times. The rearrangement links TRBV20-1 to TRBJ1-2; 7 bases align to TRBD1. Germline V gene data show CDR1 as DFQATT and CDR2 as SNEGSKA (reference sequence). Trimming cost V 4 bases and J 1 base; bases outside gene matches: 6. The CDR3 has 14 residues. Here the CDR3 DNA reads TGCAGTGCTACGGGACAGAAAGTTAACTATGGCTACACCTTC. Protein product: CSATGQKVNYGYTF.

This clonotype appeared a few times. The chain is built from TRBV30 and TRBJ2-1, with unresolved D. This CDR3 is 14 amino acids long. CDR1 and CDR2 from the germline V gene are GTSNPN and SVGIG (reference sequence). Between the trimmed V and J ends, which lost 0 bases and 7 bases, there was a span of 13 bases. CDR3 protein: CAWSVNSLVNEQFF. CDR3 DNA: TGTGCCTGGAGTGTTAACTCTCTGGTGAATGAGCAGTTCTTC.

The table lists this clonotype with many counts. This rearrangement joins TRBV27 to TRBJ1-2; D call uncertain. Germline V lookup: CDR1 MNHEY, CDR2 SMNVEV (reference sequence). The CDR3 runs to 12 residues. The V and J ends lost 8 bases and 5 bases respectively, with 12 bases between them. The CDR3 loop is CASGWTIYGYTF. The CDR3 coding sequence is TGTGCCAGCGGCTGGACTATATATGGCTACACCTTC.

This clonotype showed up just a few times. The chain employs TRBV10-3 and TRBJ2-4, with 11 positions matching TRBD2. CDR3 size: 18 residues. Germline values: CDR1 ENHRY, CDR2 SYGVKD. V lost 2 bases and J lost 1; bases outside the gene matches: 7. CDR3 nucleotides: TGTGCCATCAGTGAGACTAGCGGGAGATTTGGCGCCAAAAACATTCAGTACTTC. Its translation: CAISETSGRFGAKNIQYF.

Many counts were recorded for this clonotype. The chain links TRBV5-5 to TRBJ2-2; D not resolved. The V gene's germline CDR1 is SGHKS and CDR2 YYEKEE (reference sequence). The V gene lost 3 bases and the J gene lost 2 bases, with 8 bases spanning the gap. The CDR3 runs 14 residues. The DNA of the CDR3 is TGTGCCAGCAGCTCGCCCTTCAACACCGGGGAGCTGTTTTTT. It specifies CASSSPFNTGELFF.

This clonotype appeared many times. The CDR3 sequence: CASSHPSGSFEQYF. The DNA of the CDR3 is TGTGCCAGCAGCCATCCTAGCGGGAGCTTCGAGCAGTACTTC. The chain has TRBV3-1 and TRBJ2-7; TRBD2 aligns across 10 bases. V lost 3 bases to trimming and J lost 6 bases; unmatched junction nucleotides: 5. Germline CDR1 and CDR2: LGHDT and YNNKEL (reference sequence). The CDR3 loop spans 14 amino acids.

This clonotype has more than one count but fewer than ten. This chain uses TRBV11-2 with TRBJ1-1; D gene unclear. The CDR3 covers 12 residues. Germline V CDR1 and CDR2: SGHAT, FQNNGV. V was shortened by 5 bases and J by 6 bases, with 10 bases between the two germline ends. The CDR3 reads CASSHGRAEAFF. CDR3 sequence (DNA): TGTGCCAGCAGCCATGGTCGGGCTGAAGCTTTCTTT.

This clonotype was seen repeatedly, ten times or more. V and J are TRBV20-1 and TRBJ2-7; D is unclear. V was cut by 0 bases and J by 5 bases, with 5 bases left in between. CDR3 size: 11 residues. The germline V gene has CDR1 DFQATT and CDR2 SNEGSKA (reference sequence). CDR3 nucleotides: TGCAGTGCTAGAGATAGGAACGAGCAGTACTTC. This encodes CSARDRNEQYF.

The chain employs TRBV24-1 and TRBJ2-5, with 9 bases that match TRBD2. CDR1 and CDR2 from the germline V gene are KGHDR and SFDVKD. The CDR3 loop spans 15 amino acids. With V trimmed by 4 bases and J by 5 bases, 7 bases remained unmatched. The CDR3 DNA reads TGTGCCACCAGTGACGGGACTAGCAGAGGGGAGACCCAGTACTTC. Translation gives CATSDGTSRGETQYF.

This clonotype was seen many times. The chain carries TRBV11-2 and TRBJ2-7, with a weak D call TRBD1 (6 bases). CDR1 is SGHAT and CDR2 is FQNNGV in the germline V gene. This CDR3 has 17 amino acids. The V and J ends lost 5 bases and 1 base respectively, with 21 bases between them. CDR3 region: CASSLLPTGRGSYEQYF. In nucleotides, the CDR3 is TGTGCCAGCAGCCTTCTCCCCACAGGGCGTGGGTCCTACGAGCAGTACTTC. Complete variable domain (other parts from reference TRBV11-2 and TRBJ2-7): EAGVAQSPRYKIIEKRQSVAFWCNPISGHATLYWYQQILGQGPKLLIQFQNNGVVDDSQLPKDRFSAERLKGVDSTLKIQPAKLEDSAVYLCASSLLPTGRGSYEQYFGPGTRLTVT.

The chain links TRBV5-1 to TRBJ1-4, with D tentatively TRBD1 (5 bases). Trimming took 1 base from V and 3 from J, leaving 10 bases between them. The CDR3 has 15 amino acids. Germline CDR1 reads SGHRS; CDR2 reads YFSETQ. CDR3 in amino acids: CASSLSGVPNEKLFF. CDR3 nucleotide sequence: TGCGCCAGCAGCTTGTCGGGGGTACCTAATGAAAAACTGTTTTTT.

In this sample, this clonotype turned up many times. The chain carries TRBV4-1 and TRBJ1-5, with D unclear. The CDR3 loop spans 16 amino acids. From germline, CDR1 is MGHRA and CDR2 YSYEKL. Trimming shortened V by 0 bases and J by 6 bases, and 15 bases separated the two germline ends. The CDR3 spells CASSQEPAVDGQPQHF. CDR3 sequence (DNA): TGCGCCAGCAGCCAAGAACCAGCGGTTGACGGTCAGCCCCAGCATTTT.

At least ten counts were recorded for this clonotype. The chain recombines TRBV2 with TRBJ1-2; D gene uncertain. Germline CDR1 reads SNHLY; CDR2 reads FYNNEI. Deletions cut 7 bases from V and 4 bases from J, with 10 bases between. The CDR3 is made up of 12 amino acids. The CDR3 DNA reads TGTGCCAGCAAGGGAGTAAGCTATGGCTACACCTTC. It translates to CASKGVSYGYTF.

This clonotype appeared many times. V gene TRBV5-1 combines with J gene TRBJ2-1, with D maybe TRBD1 (6 bases). V lost 0 bases, J lost 5 bases, and 15 bases lay in between. The CDR3 sequence is 16 residues long. Germline CDR1 is SGHRS and CDR2 is YFSETQ. For the CDR3, the DNA is TGCGCCAGCAGCTTGGAGGGACACAGGGAGAACAATGAGCAGTTCTTC. Its translation is CASSLEGHRENNEQFF.

In this sample, this clonotype turned up many times. CDR3 DNA sequence: TGTGCCAGCAGTAGAGGGGGCGCCGGTATCAACATTCAGTACTTC. Its translation is CASSRGGAGINIQYF. The chain carries TRBV2 and TRBJ2-4; 7 bases align to TRBD1. The CDR3 has 15 residues. Germline V gene data show CDR1 as SNHLY and CDR2 as FYNNEI. The trim removed 5 bases at V and 7 bases at J, leaving 11 bases unmatched.

Ten or more counts support this clonotype. The chain joins TRBV6-1 to TRBJ1-5; the match to TRBD1 covers 7 bases. The CDR3 sequence is 15 residues long. After removal of 9 bases from V and 1 base from J, the junction contained 9 bases not matched to a gene. The V gene's germline CDR1 is MNHNS and CDR2 SASEGT. DNA for the CDR3: TGTGCCAGTACTAGACAGGGTGAAAGCAATCAGCCCCAGCATTTT. Its translation is CASTRQGESNQPQHF.

This clonotype was seen at least ten times. The chain employs TRBV2 and TRBJ2-5; a weak D match, TRBD1 (6 bases). The V end was cut by 5 bases, the J end by 5 bases, with 18 bases between. CDR1 and CDR2 from the germline V gene are SNHLY and FYNNEI. The CDR3 has 15 residues. CDR3 bases: TGTGCCAGCAGTTTCGAGACAGGCTCTCTGGAGACCCAGTACTTC. Protein: CASSFETGSLETQYF.